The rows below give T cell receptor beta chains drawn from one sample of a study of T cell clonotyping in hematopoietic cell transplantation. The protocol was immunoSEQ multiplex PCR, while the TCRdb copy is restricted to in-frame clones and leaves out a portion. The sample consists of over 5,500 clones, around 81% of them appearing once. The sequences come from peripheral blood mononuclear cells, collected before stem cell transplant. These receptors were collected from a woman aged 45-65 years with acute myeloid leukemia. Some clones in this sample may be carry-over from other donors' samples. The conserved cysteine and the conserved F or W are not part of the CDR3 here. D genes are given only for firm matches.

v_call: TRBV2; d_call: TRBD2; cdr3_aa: ASSEGRSSGGLNTGELF
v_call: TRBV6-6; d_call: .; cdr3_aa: ASMSSNQPQH
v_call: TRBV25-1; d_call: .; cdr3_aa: ASSEAGEVYEQY
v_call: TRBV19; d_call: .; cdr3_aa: ASSDTDYEQY
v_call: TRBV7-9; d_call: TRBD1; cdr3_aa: ASSLTGVTYEQY
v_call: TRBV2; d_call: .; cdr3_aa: ASSGWAYGYT
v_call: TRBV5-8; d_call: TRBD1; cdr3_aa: ASSLAGGTGTYEQY
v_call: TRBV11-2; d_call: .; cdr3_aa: ASSLRSGGLGYT
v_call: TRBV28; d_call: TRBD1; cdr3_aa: ASSGSGTGVYNEQF
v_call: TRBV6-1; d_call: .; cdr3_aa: ASSGRRGAVDEQF
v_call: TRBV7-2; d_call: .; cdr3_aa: ASSLADSDTQY
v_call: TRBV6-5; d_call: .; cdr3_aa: ASSYKGVYEQY
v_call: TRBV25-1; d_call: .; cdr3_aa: ASSAGLDKNIQY
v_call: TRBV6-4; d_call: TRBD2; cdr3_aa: ASSDSSGGYTDTQY
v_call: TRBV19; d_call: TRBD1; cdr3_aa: ASSMRQGVSYEQY